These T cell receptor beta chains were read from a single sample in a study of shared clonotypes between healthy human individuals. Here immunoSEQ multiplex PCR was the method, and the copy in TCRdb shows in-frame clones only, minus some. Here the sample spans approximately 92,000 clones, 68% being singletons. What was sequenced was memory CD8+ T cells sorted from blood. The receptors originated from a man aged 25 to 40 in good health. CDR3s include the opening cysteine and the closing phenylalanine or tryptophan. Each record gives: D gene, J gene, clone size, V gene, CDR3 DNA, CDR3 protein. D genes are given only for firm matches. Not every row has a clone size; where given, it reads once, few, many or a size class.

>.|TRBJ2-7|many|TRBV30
TGTGCCTGGGACAGAGATTCCTACGAGCAGTACTTC
CAWDRDSYEQYF
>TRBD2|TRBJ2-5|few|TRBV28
TGTGCCAGCACCTCGGGGGGAGGTGAAGAGACCCAGTACTTC
CASTSGGGEETQYF
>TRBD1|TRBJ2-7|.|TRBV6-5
TGTTCTTCAGGGGGCCCCTACGAGCAGTACTTC
CSSGGPYEQYF
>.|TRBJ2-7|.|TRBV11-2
TGTGCCAGCAGCCCGGGGGCGGGGTCGGTCTACGAGCAGTACTTC
CASSPGAGSVYEQYF
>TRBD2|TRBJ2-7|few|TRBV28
TGTGCCAGCACTCTGGGACTAGCGGGAGTCTACGAGCAGTACTTC
CASTLGLAGVYEQYF
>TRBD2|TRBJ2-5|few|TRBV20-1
TGCAGTGCCGATAGCGGGGAGACCCAGTACTTC
CSADSGETQYF
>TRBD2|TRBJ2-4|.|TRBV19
TGTGCCAGTAGTATGACTAGCGGGAGTGGCATTCAGTACTTC
CASSMTSGSGIQYF
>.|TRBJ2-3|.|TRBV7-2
TGTGCCAGCAGCTCTAAACCACAGGGTTCCGATACGCAGTATTTT
CASSSKPQGSDTQYF
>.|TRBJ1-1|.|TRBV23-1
TGCGCCAGCAGTCAAGCCCCAACGACGACCTCCGAGGGGGACACTGAAGCTTTCTTT
CASSQAPTTTSEGDTEAFF
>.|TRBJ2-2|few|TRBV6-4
TGTGCCAGCAGCAAGGGGAACACCGGGGAGCTGTTTTTT
CASSKGNTGELFF
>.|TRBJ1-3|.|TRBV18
TGTGCCAGTCGGACAGCAAGAAACACCATATATTTT
CASRTARNTIYF
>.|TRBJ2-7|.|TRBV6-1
TGTGCCAGCACGGAACGAAATACTCGTTGGCAGTACTTC
CASTERNTRWQYF
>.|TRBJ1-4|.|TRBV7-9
TGTGCCAGCAGCTTCATGATAGCAACTAATGAAAAACTGTTTTTT
CASSFMIATNEKLFF
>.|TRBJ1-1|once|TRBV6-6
TGTGCCAGCAGTTTGGAAACGAGATCAGAAGCTTTCTTT
CASSLETRSEAFF
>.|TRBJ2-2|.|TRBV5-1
TGCGCCAGCAGCTTGTTATCGGGCAGCCCGAACACCGGGGAGCTGTTTTTT
CASSLLSGSPNTGELFF
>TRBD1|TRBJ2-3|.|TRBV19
TGTGCCAGTAGTATAGGGACAGGGGAGGGCCCAGATACGCAGTATTTT
CASSIGTGEGPDTQYF
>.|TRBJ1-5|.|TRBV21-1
TGTGCCAGCAGCAAATCAGGGCTCGACAGTATCAATCAGCCCCAGCATTTT
CASSKSGLDSINQPQHF
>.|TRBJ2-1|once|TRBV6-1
TGTGCCAGCAGTGAGGGACCGGGTGGCTCCTACAATGAGCAGTTCTTC
CASSEGPGGSYNEQFF
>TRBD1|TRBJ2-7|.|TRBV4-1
TGCGCCAGCAGCCAAGAACAGGGGCGGCGGGAGCAGTACTTC
CASSQEQGRREQYF
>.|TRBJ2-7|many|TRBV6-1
TGTGCCAGCGTGGAGTTTTACGAGCAGTACTTC
CASVEFYEQYF
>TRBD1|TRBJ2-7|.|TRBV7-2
TGTGCCAGCAGCTTAGAGTGGACAGGGGTCGAGCAGTACTTC
CASSLEWTGVEQYF
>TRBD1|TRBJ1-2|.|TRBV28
TGTGCCAGCAGAGAAACTATCAGGGGGCGAAACTATGGCTACACCTTC
CASRETIRGRNYGYTF
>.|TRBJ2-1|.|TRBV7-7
TGTGCCAGCAGCTTAGGGCCGACAGGATTATCCCCACACAATGAGCAGTTCTTC
CASSLGPTGLSPHNEQFF
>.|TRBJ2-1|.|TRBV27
TGTGCCAGCAGTTTAGCGGCAGGGAGCTCCTACAATGAGCAGTTCTTC
CASSLAAGSSYNEQFF
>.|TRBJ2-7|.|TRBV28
TGTGCCAGCACCGGGACTTCAAGCTCCTACGAGCAGTACTTC
CASTGTSSSYEQYF
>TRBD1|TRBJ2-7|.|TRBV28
TGTGCCAGCGAGGGACAGGGGGTCTACGAGCAGTACTTC
CASEGQGVYEQYF
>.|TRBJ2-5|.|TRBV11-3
TGTGCCAGCAGCGCCCCCGGGACAGAGACCCAGTACTTC
CASSAPGTETQYF
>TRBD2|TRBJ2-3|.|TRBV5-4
TGTGCCAGCAGCGGGACTAGCGGGAGAGCAGATACGCAGTATTTT
CASSGTSGRADTQYF
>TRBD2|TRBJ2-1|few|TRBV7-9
TGTGCCAGCAGCTCCCGGACTAGCGCTACACCCAATGAGCAGTTCTTC
CASSSRTSATPNEQFF
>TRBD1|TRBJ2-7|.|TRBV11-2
TGTGCCAGCAGCTTAATAGTGGGGAGCGGTCGGGACAGGCGATACGAGCAGTACTTC
CASSLIVGSGRDRRYEQYF
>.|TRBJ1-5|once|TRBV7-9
TGTGCCAGCAGCTCGCGGAGCAATCAGCCCCAGCATTTT
CASSSRSNQPQHF
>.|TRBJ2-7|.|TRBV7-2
TGTGCCAGCACAATGGGGCCGGAGACCTACGAGCAGTACTTC
CASTMGPETYEQYF
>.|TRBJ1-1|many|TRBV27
TGTGCCAGCAGTTTATTTAGGGTTGGGGAGGGCACTGAAGCTTTCTTT
CASSLFRVGEGTEAFF
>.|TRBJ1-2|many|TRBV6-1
TGTGCCAGCAGTGAAGCGATCGCGGGGTTCTATGGCTACACCTTC
CASSEAIAGFYGYTF
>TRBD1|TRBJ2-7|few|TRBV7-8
TGTGCCAGCAGCTTAACGGCCTTAGGGTTCGACAGGGGTGCCTACGAGCAGTACTTC
CASSLTALGFDRGAYEQYF